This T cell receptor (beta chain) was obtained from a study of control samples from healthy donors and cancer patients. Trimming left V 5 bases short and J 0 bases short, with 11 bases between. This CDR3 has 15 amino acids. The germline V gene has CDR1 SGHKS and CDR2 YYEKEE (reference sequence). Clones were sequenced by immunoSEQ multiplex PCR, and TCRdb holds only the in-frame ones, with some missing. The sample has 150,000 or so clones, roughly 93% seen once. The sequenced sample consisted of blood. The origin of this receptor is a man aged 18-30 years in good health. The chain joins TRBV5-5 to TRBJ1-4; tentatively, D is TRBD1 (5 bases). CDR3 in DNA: TGTGCCAGCAGGATTGACAGTGCAACTAATGAAAAACTGTTTTTT. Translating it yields CASRIDSATNEKLFF.